The 14 T cell receptor beta chains below come from one sample, sequenced in a study of blood T cell repertoires in COVID-19. TCRdb's table, derived via immunoSEQ multiplex PCR, lists solely in-frame clones and lacks some. The sample consists of fewer than 150,000 clones, more than 80% of them appearing once. Sequencing was done on a sample of peripheral blood. Source of these receptors: a woman at least 80 years old with acute or convalescent COVID-19.

The DNA for the CDR3 is TGTGCCAGTCGTCAGGGGAATCAGCCCCAGCATTTT. Protein sequence: CASRQGNQPQHF. The V call is TRBV19, the J call TRBJ1-5; D possibly corresponds to TRBD1 (6 bases). Germline assignment: CDR1 LNHDA and CDR2 SQIVND (reference sequence). This CDR3 has 12 amino acids. The V gene lost 8 bases and the J gene lost 4 bases, with 9 bases spanning the gap.

This clone was observed a handful of times. V gene TRBV7-2 combines with J gene TRBJ2-7; perhaps TRBD2 as D (7 bases). The CDR3 loop spans 15 amino acids. Germline loops: CDR1 SGHTA, CDR2 FQGNSA. V lost 3 bases and J 4 bases, leaving 16 bases between the germline ends. DNA for the CDR3: TGTGCCAGCAGCTTCTCGTTAGGGGGGGCGTACGAGCAGTACTTC. This translates into CASSFSLGGAYEQYF.

The rearrangement uses TRBV9 and TRBJ1-2, with 7 bases lining up with TRBD1. Trimming took 6 bases from V and 1 from J; bases not matched to a gene: 9. Germline V gives CDR1 SGDLS, CDR2 YYNGEE. The CDR3 consists of 15 residues. CDR3 sequence (DNA): TGTGCCAGCACCATAGGGGACAGAGATAACTATGGCTACACCTTC. It translates to CASTIGDRDNYGYTF.

The chain links TRBV5-1 to TRBJ1-1; 7 bases align to TRBD1. Germline values: CDR1 SGHRS, CDR2 YFSETQ. The CDR3 has 15 amino acids. The V and J ends lost 4 bases and 3 bases, in that order; junction bases with no gene match: 9. This chain's CDR3 is CASSQRAQGDTEAFF. CDR3 DNA: TGCGCCAGCAGCCAGAGGGCCCAGGGGGACACTGAAGCTTTCTTT.

The V gene is TRBV5-1, the J gene TRBJ1-1, with D perhaps TRBD1 (5 bases). V dropped 4 bases and J dropped 2 bases, with 12 bases sitting between them. Germline loops: CDR1 SGHRS, CDR2 YFSETQ. The CDR3 is 14 amino acids. CDR3 sequence reads: CASSDQGYNTEAFF. DNA for the CDR3: TGCGCCAGCAGCGATCAGGGATATAACACTGAAGCTTTCTTT.

This chain connects TRBV4-3 to TRBJ1-1; 8 nucleotides agree with TRBD1. V was pared by 4 bases and J by 1 base, with 5 bases of the junction left unmatched. The CDR3 totals 15 residues. Germline V gene data show CDR1 as LGHNA and CDR2 as YSLEER. CDR3 amino acids: CASSLRTGRNTEAFF. Here the CDR3 DNA reads TGCGCCAGCAGCCTACGGACAGGGCGGAACACTGAAGCTTTCTTT.

CDR3 in amino acids: CASSPGTGTETQYF. The CDR3 coding sequence is TGTGCCAGCAGCCCCGGGACAGGGACCGAGACCCAGTACTTC. V and J are TRBV7-3 and TRBJ2-5, with TRBD1 matching 9 bases. Germline trimming cut 5 bases from V and 5 bases from J; bases unmatched to any gene: 6. The V gene's germline CDR1 is SGHTA and CDR2 FQGTGA. The CDR3 has 14 amino acids.

The chain employs TRBV18 and TRBJ1-1, with D unresolved. The V end lost 3 bases, the J end lost 2 bases, and 10 bases lay between the germline ends. The CDR3 has 14 amino acids. Germline loops: CDR1 KGHSH, CDR2 LQKENI. In DNA form, the CDR3 reads TGTGCCAGCTCACCGTCTGCAGAAAACACTGAAGCTTTCTTT. Encoded protein: CASSPSAENTEAFF.

The chain has TRBV29-1 and TRBJ1-4; a possible D gene is TRBD1 (5 bases). Germline-derived CDR1 and CDR2 are SQVTM and ANQGSEA. The CDR3 loop spans 13 amino acids. Trimming cost V 4 bases and J 6 bases, with 12 bases left between them. CDR3 region: CSVGEGSDEKLFF. CDR3 coding DNA: TGCAGCGTTGGGGAGGGGTCGGATGAAAAACTGTTTTTT.

The chain is built from TRBV7-9 and TRBJ1-1; D not resolved. The germline V gene encodes CDR1 SEHNR and CDR2 FQNEAQ (reference sequence). V gave up 1 base and J gave up 2 bases, with 8 bases separating them. The CDR3 extends over 14 amino acids. The CDR3 region is CASSLVVTNTEAFF. The CDR3, as DNA: TGTGCCAGCAGCTTAGTGGTCACAAACACTGAAGCTTTCTTT.

The genes are TRBV5-6 and TRBJ1-2, with D maybe TRBD1 (6 bases). The V gene's germline CDR1 is SGHDT and CDR2 YYEEEE. The CDR3 spans 16 residues. Trimming stripped 2 bases from V and 0 bases from J, with 14 bases between. CDR3 sequence (DNA): TGTGCCAGCAGCTTTGGACAGACGACCGCTAACTATGGCTACACCTTC. Encoded protein: CASSFGQTTANYGYTF.

V is TRBV28 and J is TRBJ1-6; D is undetermined. The CDR3 is 16 amino acids. Germline V gives CDR1 MDHEN, CDR2 SYDVKM. Trimming removed 2 bases from V and 0 bases from J, with 8 bases in between. CDR3 loop: CASSLGGSSYNSPLHF. CDR3 nucleotides: TGTGCCAGCAGTTTAGGAGGGAGCTCCTATAATTCACCCCTCCACTTT.

J is TRBJ1-2 and V is TRBV18, with D tentatively TRBD1 (5 bases). Germline lookup yields CDR1 KGHSH and CDR2 LQKENI. Trimming stripped 8 bases from V and 2 bases from J, with 6 bases between. This CDR3 is built from 11 residues. The CDR3, as DNA: TGTGCCAGCAGACAGAACTATGGCTACACCTTC. Protein sequence: CASRQNYGYTF.

The chain combines TRBV25-1 with TRBJ1-1; 8 bases align to TRBD1. CDR1 and CDR2 (germline): MGHDK, SYGVNS. V lost 3 bases, J lost 6 bases, and 9 bases stayed unmatched. The CDR3 covers 15 residues. CDR3: CASSDRRGRESEAFF. DNA of the CDR3: TGTGCCAGCAGTGATCGCAGGGGGCGGGAGTCTGAAGCTTTCTTT.